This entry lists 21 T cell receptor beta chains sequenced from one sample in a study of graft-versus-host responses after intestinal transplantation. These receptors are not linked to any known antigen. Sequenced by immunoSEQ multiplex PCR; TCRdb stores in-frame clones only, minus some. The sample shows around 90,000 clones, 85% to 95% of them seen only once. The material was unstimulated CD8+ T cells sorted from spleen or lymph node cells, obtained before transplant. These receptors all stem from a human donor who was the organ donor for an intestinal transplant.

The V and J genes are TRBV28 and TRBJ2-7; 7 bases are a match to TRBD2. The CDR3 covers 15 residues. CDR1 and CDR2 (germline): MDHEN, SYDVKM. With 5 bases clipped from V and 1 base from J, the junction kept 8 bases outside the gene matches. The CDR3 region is CASSLDSGRSYEQYF. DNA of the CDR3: TGTGCCAGCAGTCTTGACTCCGGGAGGTCCTACGAGCAGTACTTC. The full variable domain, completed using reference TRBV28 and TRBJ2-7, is DVKVTQSSRYLVKRTGEKVFLECVQDMDHENMFWYRQDPGLGLRLIYFSYDVKMKEKGDIPEGYSVSREKKERFSLILESASTNQTSMYLCASSLDSGRSYEQYFGPGTRLTVT.

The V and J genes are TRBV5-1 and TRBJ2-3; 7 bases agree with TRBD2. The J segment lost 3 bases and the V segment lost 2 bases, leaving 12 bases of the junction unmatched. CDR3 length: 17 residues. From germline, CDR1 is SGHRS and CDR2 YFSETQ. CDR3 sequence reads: CASSFESLGGLTDTQYF. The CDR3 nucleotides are TGCGCCAGCAGCTTTGAATCTTTGGGAGGGCTTACAGATACGCAGTATTTT.

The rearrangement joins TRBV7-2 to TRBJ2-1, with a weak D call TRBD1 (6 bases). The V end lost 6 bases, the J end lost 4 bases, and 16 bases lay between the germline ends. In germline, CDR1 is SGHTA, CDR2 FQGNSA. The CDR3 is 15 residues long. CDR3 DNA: TGTGCCAGCAGTATCCAGGGGATCCCGTACAATGAGCAGTTCTTC. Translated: CASSIQGIPYNEQFF.

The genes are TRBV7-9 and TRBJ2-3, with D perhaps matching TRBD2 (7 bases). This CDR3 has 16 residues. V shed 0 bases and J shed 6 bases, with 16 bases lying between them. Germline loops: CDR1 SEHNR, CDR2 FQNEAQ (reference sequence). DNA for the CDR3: TGTGCCAGCAGCTTAGCGCGGCGGGGGCCCCCGGATACGCAGTATTTT. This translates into CASSLARRGPPDTQYF. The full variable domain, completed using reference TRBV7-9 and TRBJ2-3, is DTGVSQNPRHKITKRGQNVTFRCDPISEHNRLYWYRQTLGQGPEFLTYFQNEAQLEKSRLLSDRFSAERPKGSFSTLEIQRTEQGDSAMYLCASSLARRGPPDTQYFGPGTRLTVL.

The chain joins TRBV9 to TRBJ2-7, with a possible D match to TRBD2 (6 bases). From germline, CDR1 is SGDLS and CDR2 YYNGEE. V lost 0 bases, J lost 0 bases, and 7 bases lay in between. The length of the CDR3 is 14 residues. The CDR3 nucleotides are TGTGCCAGCAGCGTAGTAGCGGACTCCTACGAGCAGTACTTC. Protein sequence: CASSVVADSYEQYF.

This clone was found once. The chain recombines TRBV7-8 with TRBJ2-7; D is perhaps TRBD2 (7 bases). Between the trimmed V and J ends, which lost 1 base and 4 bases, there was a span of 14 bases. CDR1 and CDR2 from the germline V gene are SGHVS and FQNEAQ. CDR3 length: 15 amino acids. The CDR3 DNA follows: TGTGCCAGCAGCTTAGGGGGGGGGCTGAAATACGAGCAGTACTTC. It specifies CASSLGGGLKYEQYF.

The CDR3 here is CASSRQGSEQYF. CDR3 bases: TGTGCCAGCAGCCGACAGGGGAGCGAGCAGTACTTC. This chain uses TRBV14 with TRBJ2-7; TRBD1 agrees at 8 bases. The trim removed 4 bases at V and 6 bases at J, leaving 2 bases unmatched. The CDR3 length is 12 residues. Germline values: CDR1 SGHDN, CDR2 FVKESK.

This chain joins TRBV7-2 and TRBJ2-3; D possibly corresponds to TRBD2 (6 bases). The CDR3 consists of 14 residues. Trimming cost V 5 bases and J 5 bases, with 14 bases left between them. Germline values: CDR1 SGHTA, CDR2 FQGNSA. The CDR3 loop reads CASSQARGGDTQYF. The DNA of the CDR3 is TGTGCCAGCAGCCAAGCCCGGGGAGGAGATACGCAGTATTTT.

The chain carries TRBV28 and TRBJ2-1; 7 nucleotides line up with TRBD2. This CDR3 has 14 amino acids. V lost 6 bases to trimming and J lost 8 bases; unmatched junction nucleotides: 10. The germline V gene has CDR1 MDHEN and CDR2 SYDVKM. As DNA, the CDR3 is TGTGCCAGCAGGTCCTACGGACTAGTCCATGAGCAGTTCTTC. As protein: CASRSYGLVHEQFF.

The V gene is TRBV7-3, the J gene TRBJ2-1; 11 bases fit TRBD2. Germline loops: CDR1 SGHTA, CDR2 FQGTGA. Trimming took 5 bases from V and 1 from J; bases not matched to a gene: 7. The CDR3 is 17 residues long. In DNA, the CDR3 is TGTGCCAGCAGCAGACCTATAGCGGGAGGGTCCTACAATGAGCAGTTCTTC. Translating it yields CASSRPIAGGSYNEQFF.

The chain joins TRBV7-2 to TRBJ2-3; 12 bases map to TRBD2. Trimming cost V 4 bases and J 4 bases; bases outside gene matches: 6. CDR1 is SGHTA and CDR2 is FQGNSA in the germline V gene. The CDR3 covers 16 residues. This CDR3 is CASSSPSGREADTQYF. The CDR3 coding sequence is TGTGCCAGCAGCTCCCCTAGCGGGAGGGAGGCAGATACGCAGTATTTT. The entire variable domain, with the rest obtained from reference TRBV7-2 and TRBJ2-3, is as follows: GAGVSQSPSNKVTEKGKDVELRCDPISGHTALYWYRQSLGQGLEFLIYFQGNSAPDKSGLPSDRFSAERTGGSVSTLTIQRTQQEDSAVYLCASSSPSGREADTQYFGPGTRLTVL.

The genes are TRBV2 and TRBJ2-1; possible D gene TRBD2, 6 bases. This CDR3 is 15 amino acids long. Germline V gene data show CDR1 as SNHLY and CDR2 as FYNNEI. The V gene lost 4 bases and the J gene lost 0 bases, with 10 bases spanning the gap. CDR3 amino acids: CASSVGGGSYNEQFF. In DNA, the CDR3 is TGTGCCAGCAGTGTGGGGGGAGGCTCCTACAATGAGCAGTTCTTC.

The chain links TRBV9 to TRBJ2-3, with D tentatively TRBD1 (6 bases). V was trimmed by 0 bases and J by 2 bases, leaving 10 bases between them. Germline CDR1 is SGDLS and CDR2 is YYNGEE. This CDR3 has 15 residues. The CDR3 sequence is CASSVGGQTTDTQYF. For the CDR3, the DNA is TGTGCCAGCAGCGTAGGAGGACAGACCACAGATACGCAGTATTTT.

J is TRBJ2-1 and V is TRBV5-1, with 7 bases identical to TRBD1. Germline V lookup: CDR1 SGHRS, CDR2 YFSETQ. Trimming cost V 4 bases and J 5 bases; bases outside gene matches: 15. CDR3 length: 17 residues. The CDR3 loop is CASSRDGLQGENNEQFF. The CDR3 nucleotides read TGCGCCAGCAGCCGGGACGGTTTGCAGGGGGAAAACAATGAGCAGTTCTTC.

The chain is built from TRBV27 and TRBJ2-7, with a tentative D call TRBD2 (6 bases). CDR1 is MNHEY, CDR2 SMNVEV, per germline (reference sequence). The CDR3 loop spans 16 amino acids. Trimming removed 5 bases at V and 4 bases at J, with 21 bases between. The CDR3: CASSPGAGTYSYEQYF. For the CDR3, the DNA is TGTGCCAGCAGTCCCGGGGCCGGGACTTATTCGTACGAGCAGTACTTC.

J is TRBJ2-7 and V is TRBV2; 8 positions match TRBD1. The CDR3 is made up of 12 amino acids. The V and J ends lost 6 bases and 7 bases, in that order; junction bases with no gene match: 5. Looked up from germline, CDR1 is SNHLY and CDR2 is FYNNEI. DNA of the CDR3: TGTGCCAGCAGCACAGGGGGTAGGGAGCAGTACTTC. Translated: CASSTGGREQYF.

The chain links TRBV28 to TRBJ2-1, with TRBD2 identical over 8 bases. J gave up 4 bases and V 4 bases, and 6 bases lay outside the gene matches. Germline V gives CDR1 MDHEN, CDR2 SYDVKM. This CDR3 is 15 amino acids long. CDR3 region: CASSSTSGNYNEQFF. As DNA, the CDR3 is TGTGCCAGCAGTTCTACTAGCGGAAATTACAATGAGCAGTTCTTC.

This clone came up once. CDR3 sequence: CASSPRHGLNEKLFF. As DNA, the CDR3 is TGTGCCAGCAGTCCCCGACACGGTCTTAATGAAAAACTGTTTTTT. The gene calls are TRBV27 and TRBJ1-4; D uncertain. Trimming cost V 5 bases and J 4 bases, with 14 bases left between them. This CDR3 is 15 amino acids long. From germline, CDR1 is MNHEY and CDR2 SMNVEV (reference sequence).

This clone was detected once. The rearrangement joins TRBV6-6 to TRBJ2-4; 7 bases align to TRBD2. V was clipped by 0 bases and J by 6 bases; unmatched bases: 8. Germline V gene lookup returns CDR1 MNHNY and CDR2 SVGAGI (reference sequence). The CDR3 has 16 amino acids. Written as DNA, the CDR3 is TGTGCCAGCAGTTACTCGTCTGCGGGGGTGGGAAACATTCAGTACTTC. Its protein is CASSYSSAGVGNIQYF.

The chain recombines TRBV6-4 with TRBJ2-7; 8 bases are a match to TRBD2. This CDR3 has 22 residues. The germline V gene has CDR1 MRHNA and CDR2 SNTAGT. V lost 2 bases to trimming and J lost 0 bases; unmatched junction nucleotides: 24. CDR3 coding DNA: TGTGCCAGCAGTGACCCGAGGGGGGAGCGGGGGCGCCGAGCTATCCACTCCTACGAGCAGTACTTC. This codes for CASSDPRGERGRRAIHSYEQYF.

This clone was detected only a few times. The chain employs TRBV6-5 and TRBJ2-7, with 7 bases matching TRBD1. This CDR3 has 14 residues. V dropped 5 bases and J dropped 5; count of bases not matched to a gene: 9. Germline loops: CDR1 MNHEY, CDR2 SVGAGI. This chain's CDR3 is CASSPRDSVDEQYF. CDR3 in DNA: TGTGCCAGCAGTCCCCGGGACAGCGTCGACGAGCAGTACTTC.